These 23 T cell receptor beta chains share one sample of origin, sequenced in a study of long-term antiretroviral therapy in people with HIV. The run of the v3.0 immunoSEQ assay was at survey level. Libraries were prepared by immunoSEQ multiplex PCR; TCRdb keeps only in-frame clonotypes and omits some of them. This table has 20,000 to 25,000 clones, roughly 80% appearing once. This specimen was unsorted PBMCs, taken 1.6 years after starting antiretroviral therapy. The receptors originated from a man in his forties or fifties with HIV.

As to this clone: Other DNA sequences in the same sample also yield this CDR3. The chain combines TRBV19 with TRBJ1-1; D gene ambiguous. This CDR3 spans 11 amino acids. V gave up 6 bases and J gave up 1 base, with 3 bases separating them. Germline CDR1 and CDR2: LNHDA and SQIVND (reference sequence). The CDR3 DNA sequence: TGTGCCAGTAGGGGGAACACTGAAGCTTTCTTT. As protein: CASRGNTEAFF.

The J gene is TRBJ2-7, the V gene TRBV6-6, with 10 bases matching TRBD1. From germline, CDR1 is MNHNY and CDR2 SVGAGI (reference sequence). This CDR3 region has 14 residues. Trimming at V came to 2 bases and at J to 7 bases, leaving 5 bases not matched to a gene. CDR3 region: CASSYGGQGSEQYF. The CDR3 DNA sequence: TGTGCCAGCAGTTACGGGGGACAGGGGAGTGAGCAGTACTTC.

The rearrangement joins TRBV29-1 to TRBJ1-2; D is possibly TRBD1 (5 bases). Germline V gene data show CDR1 as SQVTM and CDR2 as ANQGSEA. The CDR3 length is 13 residues. V shed 0 bases and J shed 2 bases, with 7 bases lying between them. CDR3 sequence (DNA): TGCAGCGTTGAAGACAGGGAGAACTATGGCTACACCTTC. As protein: CSVEDRENYGYTF.

This chain links TRBV6-1 with TRBJ1-3; unclear D gene. The CDR3 extends over 15 amino acids. V lost 8 bases, J lost 0 bases, and 14 bases lay in between. Germline CDR1 reads MNHNS; CDR2 reads SASEGT. For the CDR3, the DNA is TGTGCCAGCTCCTTCGACGTAGGCTCTGGAAACACCATATATTTT. Protein sequence: CASSFDVGSGNTIYF.

The rearrangement links TRBV18 to TRBJ2-7; the D gene is possibly TRBD2 (5 bases). This CDR3 is 14 amino acids long. The germline V and J ends were trimmed by 4 bases and 2 bases, with 12 bases remaining between them. Germline-derived CDR1 and CDR2 are KGHSH and LQKENI. CDR3 protein: CASSLGGPAYEQYF. In DNA, the CDR3 is TGTGCCAGCTCACTTGGCGGGCCGGCCTACGAGCAGTACTTC.

The chain carries TRBV5-6 and TRBJ2-2; the match to TRBD1 covers 7 bases. Per the germline V gene, CDR1 is SGHDT and CDR2 is YYEEEE. The CDR3 extends over 14 amino acids. V was clipped by 3 bases and J by 7 bases; unmatched bases: 6. This chain's CDR3 is CASSSQGVGGELFF. CDR3 in DNA: TGTGCCAGCAGCTCCCAGGGGGTTGGCGGGGAGCTGTTTTTT.

CDR3 DNA sequence: TGTGCCAGCAGCTGGAGGGGGCTTCGAACTGAAGCTTTCTTT. Translating gives CASSWRGLRTEAFF. The J gene is TRBJ1-1, the V gene TRBV7-2, with 7 positions matching TRBD1. The junction had 7 bases not matched to a gene; V was cut back by 4 bases and J by 5 bases. Germline CDR1 is SGHTA and CDR2 is FQGNSA. The CDR3 has 14 amino acids.

The rearrangement joins TRBV19 to TRBJ1-2; 7 nucleotides agree with TRBD1. The germline V gene encodes CDR1 LNHDA and CDR2 SQIVND (reference sequence). The CDR3 covers 14 residues. Losses at the gene ends were 7 bases for V and 2 bases for J; bases not matched to a gene: 7. CDR3 in DNA: TGTGCCAGTACCCGGGACAGTCAGAACTATGGCTACACCTTC. Amino acid sequence: CASTRDSQNYGYTF.

The V gene is TRBV7-2, the J gene TRBJ2-5; TRBD2 aligns across 7 bases. V trimming: 5 bases; J trimming: 7 bases; junction bases outside the gene matches: 13. The germline gives CDR1 SGHTA, CDR2 FQGNSA. The CDR3 contains 15 residues. The CDR3 here is CASSIQTSWDGTQYF. CDR3 nucleotide sequence: TGTGCCAGCAGCATCCAGACTAGCTGGGATGGGACCCAGTACTTC.

The rearrangement links TRBV29-1 to TRBJ2-1; D is possibly TRBD2 (5 bases). V gave up 7 bases and J gave up 1 base, with 5 bases separating them. Germline CDR1 and CDR2: SQVTM and ANQGSEA. CDR3 length: 11 amino acids. Here the CDR3 reads CSGLSYNEQFF. The CDR3, as DNA: TGCAGCGGACTATCCTACAATGAGCAGTTCTTC.

The CDR3 coding sequence is TGTGCCAGTAGATCCCCGCGGGAGGGCCCCGACACCGGGGAGCTGTTTTTT. Encoded protein: CASRSPREGPDTGELFF. The chain joins TRBV19 to TRBJ2-2, with 9 bases identical to TRBD2. Germline V CDR1 and CDR2: LNHDA, SQIVND (reference sequence). The ends lost 6 bases at V and 3 bases at J; junction bases unmatched: 11. The CDR3 spans 17 residues.

V and J are TRBV15 and TRBJ2-2, with D hard to call. CDR3 length: 12 residues. V lost 4 bases, J lost 7 bases, and 7 bases lay in between. Per the germline V gene, CDR1 is LNHNV and CDR2 is YYDKDF (reference sequence). Here the CDR3 DNA reads TGTGCCACCAGCATTGATTACGGGGAGCTGTTTTTT. Protein sequence: CATSIDYGELFF. The variable domain in full, with the rest retrieved from reference TRBV15 and TRBJ2-2, is DAMVIQNPRYQVTQFGKPVTLSCSQTLNHNVMYWYQQKSSQAPKLLFHYYDKDFNNEADTPDNFQSRRPNTSFCFLDIRSPGLGDTAMYLCATSIDYGELFFGEGSRLTVL.

CDR3 residues: CASSMGTGGGQPQHF. CDR3 DNA: TGTGCCAGCAGCATGGGGACAGGGGGCGGTCAGCCCCAGCATTTT. J is TRBJ1-5 and V is TRBV7-3, with TRBD1 matching 12 bases. Germline V gene data show CDR1 as SGHTA and CDR2 as FQGTGA. Trimming removed 5 bases from V and 6 bases from J; junction bases left unmatched: 5. This CDR3 is built from 15 residues.

The chain recombines TRBV5-5 with TRBJ2-7; 7 nucleotides line up with TRBD1. The CDR3 is made up of 15 amino acids. Trimming took 0 bases from V and 3 from J; bases not matched to a gene: 6. Germline-derived CDR1 and CDR2 are SGHKS and YYEKEE (reference sequence). The CDR3 DNA is TGTGCCAGCAGCTTGGGGTGGGACAGAAACTACGAGCAGTACTTC. The encoded protein is CASSLGWDRNYEQYF. The full variable domain, rest sourced from reference TRBV5-5 and TRBJ2-7, is DAGVTQSPTHLIKTRGQQVTLRCSPISGHKSVSWYQQVLGQGPQFIFQYYEKEERGRGNFPDRFSARQFPNYSSELNVNALLLGDSALYLCASSLGWDRNYEQYFGPGTRLTVT.

This chain uses TRBV27 with TRBJ1-2; 7 nucleotides align to TRBD1. This CDR3 has 13 residues. The germline V gene encodes CDR1 MNHEY and CDR2 SMNVEV (reference sequence). V lost 2 bases, J lost 5 bases, and 2 bases stayed unmatched. The CDR3 is CASSLTGAYGYTF. The CDR3 DNA sequence: TGTGCCAGCAGTTTAACAGGGGCTTATGGCTACACCTTC.

The chain is built from TRBV4-1 and TRBJ1-5; D remains unclear. V gave up 4 bases and J gave up 6 bases, with 16 bases separating them. The CDR3 is 15 residues long. Per the germline V gene, CDR1 is MGHRA and CDR2 is YSYEKL. CDR3 loop: CASSPSGGLVQPQHF. The CDR3 DNA is TGCGCCAGCAGCCCCAGTGGAGGGTTGGTTCAGCCCCAGCATTTT.

The chain joins TRBV6-5 to TRBJ2-3; D is undetermined. Germline CDR1 is MNHEY and CDR2 is SVGAGI. The CDR3 covers 13 residues. Trimming took 2 bases from V and 6 from J, leaving 9 bases between them. The CDR3 sequence is CASSYRKDDTQYF. The CDR3 DNA reads TGTGCCAGCAGTTACAGGAAAGACGATACGCAGTATTTT.

V gene TRBV28 combines with J gene TRBJ2-7, with D perhaps matching TRBD2 (5 bases). This CDR3 contains 12 residues. Germline CDR1 MDHEN, CDR2 SYDVKM. Trimming pared 9 bases from V and 3 bases from J, leaving 12 bases between. Here the CDR3 reads CASRGLLYEQYF. CDR3 DNA sequence: TGTGCCAGTCGAGGACTCCTCTACGAGCAGTACTTC.

The chain links TRBV30 to TRBJ2-7, with 7 bases aligning to TRBD1. V lost 3 bases, J lost 0 bases, and 5 bases stayed unmatched. Germline V gene sequence: CDR1 GTSNPN, CDR2 SVGIG (reference sequence). This CDR3 contains 14 residues. The CDR3: CAWSEQGNSYEQYF. The DNA of the CDR3 is TGTGCCTGGAGCGAACAGGGGAACTCCTACGAGCAGTACTTC.

This chain uses TRBV5-1 with TRBJ2-7; maybe TRBD1 (5 bases). CDR3 size: 14 residues. The V gene lost 0 bases and the J gene lost 4 bases, with 11 bases spanning the gap. Germline V gene sequence: CDR1 SGHRS, CDR2 YFSETQ. CDR3 loop: CASSLAGSLYEQYF. The CDR3 coding sequence is TGCGCCAGCAGCTTGGCAGGGTCGCTGTACGAGCAGTACTTC.

The chain carries TRBV5-6 and TRBJ2-7; 7 bases are a match to TRBD1. This CDR3 spans 14 amino acids. Germline V gene sequence: CDR1 SGHDT, CDR2 YYEEEE. The junction had 5 bases not matched to a gene; V was cut back by 4 bases and J by 1 base. This CDR3 reads CASSQTGTSYEQYF. The CDR3 bases are TGTGCCAGCAGCCAGACAGGGACGTCCTACGAGCAGTACTTC.

The chain links TRBV6-6 to TRBJ1-6; D perhaps matches TRBD1 (5 bases). Germline V gives CDR1 MNHNY, CDR2 SVGAGI (reference sequence). The CDR3 is made up of 14 amino acids. The germline V and J ends were trimmed by 10 bases and 6 bases, with 16 bases remaining between them. The chain's CDR3 is CATTGVPFNSPLHF. The CDR3 DNA follows: TGTGCCACCACAGGTGTGCCCTTTAATTCACCCCTCCACTTT.

The chain links TRBV6-1 to TRBJ2-3; 7 nucleotides line up with TRBD2. V lost 4 bases, J lost 0 bases, and 7 bases stayed unmatched. CDR3 length equals 16 residues. Germline-derived CDR1 and CDR2 are MNHNS and SASEGT. The CDR3 DNA follows: TGTGCCAGCAGTGCCCGGGGGGAAACTAGCACAGATACGCAGTATTTT. Translating it yields CASSARGETSTDTQYF.